This T cell receptor beta chain was identified during a study of beta chain features in type 1 diabetes. Study-level results: Sampled from patients, naive, central memory and Treg TCRB repertoires appeared more similar than those sampled from healthy donors.

Investigators reverse transcribed all isolated RNA, so they sequenced expressed TCRB transcripts. Measured with immunoSEQ multiplex PCR; TCRdb has only the in-frame clones, and not every one. The sample contains about 260,000 clones, approximately 70% of which appear only once. Blood was drawn once from each donor into heparinised tubes. The draws averaged approximately 120 mL. CD4+ cells of the naive, central memory, regulatory and stem cell-like memory types were sorted via CD45RO/CCR7/CD25/CD127/CD95/CD27. Of note for this clone: What it binds is not known.

The V gene end was trimmed by 6 bases and the J gene end by 9 bases; junction bases not matched to a gene: 10. The germline gives CDR1 SQVTM, CDR2 ANQGSEA. The CDR3 totals 13 residues. The TCR was taken from a man younger than 45 in good health. This chain links TRBV29-1 with TRBJ2-1; TRBD1 aligns across 8 bases. Input material: naive CD4+ T cells from blood. The CDR3 coding sequence is TGCAGCGTGAAGACAGGGGCTCGCGGTGAGCAGTTCTTC. This sequence encodes CSVKTGARGEQFF.